This T cell receptor beta chain was profiled in a study of ipilimumab plus nivolumab after autologous stem cell transplantation. Study background: Both relapsed and primary refractory DLBCL were included.

Checkpoint therapy with ipilimumab 1 mg/kg began 14 to 28 days after transplant. Dosing: nivolumab 3 mg/kg IV, weeks 1, 4, 7, 10, then every two weeks to week 26. Data came from immunoSEQ multiplex PCR; TCRdb stores just in-frame clones and leaves some out. There are tens of thousands of clones in the sample; about 82% occur only once, and roughly 5.6% lies in the top ten. Concerning this clone: The antigen is undetermined.

This CDR3 has 13 residues. The V end was cut by 10 bases, the J end by 0 bases, with 13 bases between. Germline assignment: CDR1 MNHNY and CDR2 SVGAGI (reference sequence). Study-wide results and caveats: TCR repertoire, Treg phenotype and gut microbiota reportedly support more study of this approach.

The origin of this receptor is a male donor with diffuse large B-cell lymphoma. The specimen was PBMCs, collected in a trial of ipilimumab plus nivolumab as post-transplant consolidation. The chain recombines TRBV6-6 with TRBJ2-7; D is unclear. The CDR3 DNA is TGTGCCACGCAGGCGGATAACTCCTACGAGCAGTACTTC. It codes for CATQADNSYEQYF.